The 18 T cell receptor beta chains below were found in one sample sequenced in a study of post-analysis software for immune sequencing data. General study results and limits: With TRBV5-6, TRBV5-1 and TRBV20-1 included, about five TRBV segments were more frequent in patients than in controls.

For these receptors, no antigen is known. Libraries were made from TCR beta cDNA, and they carried unique molecular identifiers. MiXCR was run by TCRdb on the PCR reads, yielding one entry per CDR3 protein. This table holds 750,000 to 950,000 distinct CDR3 sequences, around 53% found once. The sequencing sample was made of blood. All receptors come from a girl aged 10-17 years with multiple sclerosis.

The V gene is TRBV3-1, the J gene TRBJ1-2, with 9 bases fitting TRBD1. Trimming cost V 4 bases and J 6 bases; bases outside gene matches: 6. The germline gives CDR1 LGHDT, CDR2 YNNKEL (reference sequence). The CDR3 runs 14 residues. The chain's CDR3 is CASSPTGGWNGYTF. CDR3 sequence (DNA): TGTGCCAGCAGCCCTACAGGGGGCTGGAATGGCTACACCTTC.

The V and J genes are TRBV25-1 and TRBJ2-6; 8 bases line up with TRBD1. Germline lookup yields CDR1 MGHDK and CDR2 SYGVNS. J lost 3 bases, V lost 10 bases, and 8 bases had no gene match. The length of the CDR3 is 15 residues. Here the CDR3 reads CATGQGLGGANVLTF. In DNA form, the CDR3 reads TGTGCCACCGGACAGGGACTCGGTGGGGCCAACGTCCTGACTTTC.

The chain carries TRBV5-1 and TRBJ2-6; no clear D gene. Germline V gene sequence: CDR1 SGHRS, CDR2 YFSETQ. Trimming left V 1 base short and J 2 bases short, with 7 bases between. The CDR3 has 15 amino acids. CDR3 protein: CASSLPEAGANVLTF. Written as DNA, the CDR3 is TGCGCCAGCAGCTTGCCGGAAGCTGGGGCCAACGTCCTGACTTTC. The full variable domain, in which reference TRBV5-1 and TRBJ2-6 provide the parts outside the CDR3, is KAGVTQTPRYLIKTRGQQVTLSCSPISGHRSVSWYQQTPGQGLQFLFEYFSETQRNKGNFPGRFSGRQFSNSRSEMNVSTLELGDSALYLCASSLPEAGANVLTFGAGSRLTVL.

There are a few counts of this clonotype. This chain connects TRBV20-1 to TRBJ2-3, with 8 nucleotides matching TRBD2. The CDR3 has 17 residues. V lost 6 bases to trimming and J lost 0 bases; unmatched junction nucleotides: 14. Germline assignment: CDR1 DFQATT and CDR2 SNEGSKA (reference sequence). CDR3 loop: CSAPGGGRSSSTDTQYF. The CDR3 DNA sequence: TGCAGTGCACCCGGAGGCGGGAGGTCATCTAGCACAGATACGCAGTATTTT.

Only one count was recorded for this clonotype. This chain links TRBV5-1 with TRBJ1-6, with unresolved D. V lost 4 bases and J lost 4, with 9 bases in between. In germline, CDR1 is SGHRS, CDR2 YFSETQ. The CDR3 length is 14 residues. The CDR3 coding sequence is TGCGCCAGCAGCCCCGGGATGTATAATTCACCCCTCCACTTT. It yields the protein CASSPGMYNSPLHF.

The chain joins TRBV3-1 to TRBJ2-5, with 12 bases lining up with TRBD2. The J call may be faulty, since TRBJ2-7 better matches the DNA end. Germline CDR1 and CDR2: LGHDT and YNNKEL (reference sequence). The CDR3 is 19 residues long. Here the CDR3 reads CASSQPGLAGFDGSREQYF. CDR3 DNA: TGTGCCAGCAGCCAACCGGGACTAGCGGGCTTTGACGGCTCGCGCGAGCAGTACTTC.

The chain links TRBV20-1 to TRBJ2-7; 13 bases map to TRBD2. The germline V gene has CDR1 DFQATT and CDR2 SNEGSKA (reference sequence). The V and J ends lost 5 bases and 3 bases, in that order; junction bases with no gene match: 7. The CDR3 spans 15 residues. The CDR3 reads CSAPRTSGSIYEQYF. DNA for the CDR3: TGCAGTGCTCCCAGGACTAGCGGGAGTATCTACGAGCAGTACTTC.

The chain links TRBV5-1 to TRBJ1-2; 12 bases align to TRBD1. Trimming cost V 2 bases and J 1 base; bases outside gene matches: 9. Germline assignment: CDR1 SGHRS and CDR2 YFSETQ. The CDR3 consists of 18 residues. This CDR3 is CASSFNPGTGGRNYGYTF. Written as DNA, the CDR3 is TGCGCCAGCAGCTTCAACCCCGGGACAGGGGGCCGTAACTATGGCTACACCTTC.

V is TRBV12-3 or TRBV12-4 and J is TRBJ2-7; 7 nucleotides match TRBD2. The CDR3 totals 15 residues. V shed 5 bases, J shed 3 bases, and the junction held 10 bases outside the gene matches. In DNA, the CDR3 is TGTGCCAGCAGTCCGACGCCCCAGCGGGACTACGAGCAGTACTTC. Residues: CASSPTPQRDYEQYF.

This sequence joins TRBV5-8 and TRBJ2-3, with D hard to call. The CDR3 contains 15 residues. V was cut by 4 bases and J by 3 bases, with 15 bases left in between. Germline V gives CDR1 SGHTS, CDR2 YDEGEE. CDR3 in amino acids: CASSATIWGTDTQYF. CDR3 bases: TGTGCCAGCAGCGCTACTATATGGGGAACAGATACGCAGTATTTT. The variable domain in full, completed from reference TRBV5-8 and TRBJ2-3, reads EAGVTQSPTHLIKTRGQQATLRCSPISGHTSVYWYQQALGLGLQFLLWYDEGEERNRGNFPPRFSGRQFPNYSSELNVNALELEDSALYLCASSATIWGTDTQYFGPGTRLTVL.

This clonotype was observed a handful of times. The chain recombines TRBV27 with TRBJ2-7; possible D gene TRBD1, 5 bases. The CDR3 runs 14 residues. Per germline, CDR1 MNHEY and CDR2 SMNVEV (reference sequence). V shed 2 bases and J shed 2 bases, with 10 bases lying between them. CDR3 amino acids: CASSLAGLTYEQYF. The CDR3 nucleotides are TGTGCCAGCAGTTTAGCAGGGCTGACCTACGAGCAGTACTTC.

The chain has TRBV7-2 and TRBJ1-4; D unresolved. Germline values: CDR1 SGHTA, CDR2 FQGNSA. The length of the CDR3 is 15 residues. V lost 2 bases to trimming and J lost 7 bases, with 14 bases between them. This chain's CDR3 is CASSLTLGSREKLFF. The CDR3 nucleotides read TGTGCCAGCAGCTTAACTTTGGGAAGTCGTGAAAAACTGTTTTTT.

V is TRBV5-6 and J is TRBJ1-1; TRBD1 agrees at 10 bases. J gave up 4 bases and V 4 bases, and 10 bases lay outside the gene matches. The germline gives CDR1 SGHDT, CDR2 YYEEEE. The CDR3 is 16 amino acids. The CDR3 loop is CASSSSGGDRGTEAFF. The CDR3 DNA is TGTGCCAGCAGCAGCTCCGGTGGGGACAGGGGCACTGAAGCTTTCTTT.

This clonotype has more than one count but fewer than ten. The chain is built from TRBV6-5 and TRBJ1-5, with D possibly matching TRBD1 (6 bases). This CDR3 comprises 15 residues. Trimming removed 6 bases from V and 7 bases from J, with 19 bases in between. CDR1 and CDR2 (germline): MNHEY, SVGAGI. The CDR3 is CASRPPPGQGQPQHF. CDR3 coding DNA: TGTGCCAGCAGACCCCCCCCGGGCCAGGGGCAGCCCCAGCATTTT.

This clonotype has only a few counts. The chain is built from TRBV5-1 and TRBJ2-3, with D perhaps TRBD2 (5 bases). Trimming cost V 5 bases and J 6 bases, with 25 bases left between them. The CDR3 sequence is 17 residues long. Germline V CDR1 and CDR2: SGHRS, YFSETQ. The CDR3 here is CASSKGLMAPGSDTQYF. CDR3 sequence (DNA): TGCGCCAGCAGTAAGGGTCTAATGGCGCCGGGGTCTGATACGCAGTATTTT.

In regard to this clonotype: Mismatch with germline at one junction end may stem from a read error. This chain connects TRBV7-3 to TRBJ2-3, with TRBD2 matching over 7 bases. The CDR3 has 20 amino acids. Germline CDR1 SGHTA, CDR2 FQGTGA. This chain's CDR3 is CASSLKAFGAGVSSTDTQYF. Here the CDR3 DNA reads TGTGCCAGCAGCTTAAAGGCCTTCGGGGCGGGGGTCTCATCCACAGATACACAGTATTTT.

This clonotype was seen only a few times. V usage is TRBV15 and J usage is TRBJ2-5; maybe TRBD1 (6 bases). The germline V gene has CDR1 LNHNV and CDR2 YYDKDF (reference sequence). This CDR3 is built from 14 residues. Trimming left V 8 bases short and J 3 bases short, with 16 bases between. CDR3 nucleotide sequence: TGTGCCACCCAACCTAGGGGGTGGAAAGAGACCCAGTACTTC. Residues: CATQPRGWKETQYF.

This clonotype was counted only a few times. The V call is TRBV6-6, the J call TRBJ1-2; TRBD1 might be the D (6 bases). Per germline, CDR1 MNHNY and CDR2 SVGAGI (reference sequence). CDR3 length equals 13 residues. V dropped 5 bases and J dropped 4 bases, with 11 bases sitting between them. In DNA, the CDR3 is TGTGCCAGCAGTAAGGGGGGGCCCTATGGCTACACCTTC. Amino acids: CASSKGGPYGYTF.